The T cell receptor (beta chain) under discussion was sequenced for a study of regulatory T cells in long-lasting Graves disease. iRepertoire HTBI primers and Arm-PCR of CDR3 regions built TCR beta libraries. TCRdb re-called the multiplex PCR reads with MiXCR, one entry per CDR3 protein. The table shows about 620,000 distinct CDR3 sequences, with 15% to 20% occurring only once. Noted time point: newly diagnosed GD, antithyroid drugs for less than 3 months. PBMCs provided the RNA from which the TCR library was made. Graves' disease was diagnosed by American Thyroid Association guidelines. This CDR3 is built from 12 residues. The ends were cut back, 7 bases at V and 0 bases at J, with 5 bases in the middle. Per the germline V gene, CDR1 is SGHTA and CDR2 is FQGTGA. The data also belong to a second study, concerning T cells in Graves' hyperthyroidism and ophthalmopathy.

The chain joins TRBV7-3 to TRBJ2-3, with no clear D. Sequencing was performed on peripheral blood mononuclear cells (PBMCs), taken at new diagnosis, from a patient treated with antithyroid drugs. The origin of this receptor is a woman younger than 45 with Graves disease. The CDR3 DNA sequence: TGTGCCAGCAACCCAAGCACAGATACGCAGTATTTT. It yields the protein CASNPSTDTQYF.